Each of the 23 T cell receptor beta chains below was sequenced from the same sample in a study of blood T cell repertoires in COVID-19 (dated by TCRdb to 2019 to 2021). Libraries were made using the immunoSEQ multiplex PCR assay. Not all clones reach the TCRdb copy of this immuneACCESS table, which keeps in-frame sequences only. Checked studies attribute under half of the gap to unresolved V genes and leave the rest unexplained. For this sample the table gives some 210,000 clones, of which 70% to 90% were detected only once. Of the sample, roughly 6.2% falls within the top ten clones. Sequences were obtained from peripheral blood. These receptors originate from a woman aged 40 to 55 who had recovered from COVID-19.

This rearrangement joins TRBV19 to TRBJ1-5; 7 nucleotides match TRBD1. Germline loops: CDR1 LNHDA, CDR2 SQIVND (reference sequence). V was pared by 5 bases and J by 6 bases, with 7 bases of the junction left unmatched. The CDR3 is 14 amino acids. In DNA form, the CDR3 reads TGTGCCAGTAGTCCGCAGGGGGGCAGTCAGCCCCAGCATTTT. Translation gives CASSPQGGSQPQHF. The whole variable domain, remainder taken from reference TRBV19 and TRBJ1-5, is DGGITQSPKYLFRKEGQNVTLSCEQNLNHDAMYWYRQDPGQGLRLIYYSQIVNDFQKGDIAEGYSVSREKKESFPLTVTSAQKNPTAFYLCASSPQGGSQPQHFGDGTRLSIL.

The chain has TRBV3-1 (or the pseudogene TRBV3-2) and TRBJ2-3; D unresolved. Per the germline V gene, CDR1 is LGHDT and CDR2 is YNNKEL (reference sequence). Deletions cut 8 bases from V and 0 bases from J, with 9 bases between. The CDR3 covers 13 residues. CDR3 region: CASGGRSTDTQYF. The DNA of the CDR3 is TGTGCCAGCGGTGGCAGGAGCACAGATACGCAGTATTTT.

Notes on this clone: An end of the junction does not agree with germline; a read error may underlie this. This sequence joins TRBV19 and TRBJ2-3; 10 bases are shared with TRBD1. The CDR3 covers 13 residues. The V gene's germline CDR1 is LNHDA and CDR2 SQIVND (reference sequence). The CDR3 DNA is TGTGCCAGTAGTATAGATCAAAGGGGACAGGGGACGTTT. Translating gives CASSIDQRGQGTF.

This rearrangement joins TRBV18 to TRBJ1-2; D perhaps matches TRBD1 (6 bases). The V gene's germline CDR1 is KGHSH and CDR2 LQKENI. Trimming removed 2 bases at V and 6 bases at J, with 13 bases between. This CDR3 contains 14 residues. Here the CDR3 reads CASSPVRSGDGYTF. Written as DNA, the CDR3 is TGTGCCAGCTCACCAGTTAGGTCAGGGGATGGCTACACCTTC.

The chain is built from TRBV12-3 or TRBV12-4 and TRBJ2-3, with D unresolved. This CDR3 has 12 amino acids. Trimming removed 5 bases at V and 0 bases at J, with 3 bases between. CDR3 protein: CASSTSTDTQYF. The DNA for the CDR3 is TGTGCCAGCAGTACTAGCACAGATACGCAGTATTTT.

The CDR3 region is CASTGPRSGNTIYF. DNA for the CDR3: TGTGCCAGCACTGGGCCTCGCTCTGGAAACACCATATATTTT. The genes are TRBV6-5 and TRBJ1-3, with D unresolved. Trimming shortened V by 7 bases and J by 0 bases, and 10 bases separated the two germline ends. This CDR3 has 14 residues. The germline V gene has CDR1 MNHEY and CDR2 SVGAGI.

The gene calls are TRBV12-1 and TRBJ2-3; the D call in the table, TRBD2, was not verified against the DNA. TRBV12-1 corresponds to a pseudogene. The CDR3 is 15 amino acids. The CDR3: CASSFERGRTDTQYF. CDR3 DNA: TGTGCCAGCAGCTTTGAACGGGGGAGGACAGATACGCAGTATTTT.

The V gene is TRBV30, the J gene TRBJ2-5; 13 bases align to TRBD2. Per the germline V gene, CDR1 is GTSNPN and CDR2 is SVGIG (reference sequence). The ends lost 5 bases at V and 5 bases at J; junction bases unmatched: 2. The CDR3 extends over 13 amino acids. CDR3 bases: TGTGCCTGGGGGGGACTAGCGGGGGAGACCCAGTACTTC. Amino acids: CAWGGLAGETQYF.

The chain employs TRBV10-1 and TRBJ1-5, with 7 bases that match TRBD1. V lost 2 bases, J lost 5 bases, and 6 bases stayed unmatched. CDR1 is WNHNN and CDR2 is SYGVQD in the germline V gene (reference sequence). CDR3 length equals 15 residues. The CDR3 here is CASSEPPDRDQPQHF. CDR3 nucleotide sequence: TGCGCCAGCAGTGAGCCGCCTGACAGGGATCAGCCCCAGCATTTT.

V usage is TRBV25-1 and J usage is TRBJ2-7; a weak D match, TRBD1 (6 bases). Deletions cut 3 bases from V and 6 bases from J, with 12 bases between. This CDR3 spans 13 amino acids. Germline V lookup: CDR1 MGHDK, CDR2 SYGVNS. As DNA, the CDR3 is TGTGCCAGCAGTGAGGGGACATCAGGCGAGCAGTACTTC. Translated: CASSEGTSGEQYF.

The chain couples TRBV2 to TRBJ1-2, with 9 bases matching TRBD1. V lost 7 bases and J lost 5; bases outside the gene matches: 8. Germline-derived CDR1 and CDR2 are SNHLY and FYNNEI. CDR3 size: 14 residues. CDR3 sequence reads: CASKREGQGYGYTF. Written as DNA, the CDR3 is TGTGCCAGCAAGCGAGAGGGACAGGGATATGGCTACACCTTC. The whole variable domain, filled in from reference TRBV2 and TRBJ1-2, reads EPEVTQTPSHQVTQMGQEVILRCVPISNHLYFYWYRQILGQKVEFLVSFYNNEISEKSEIFDDQFSVERPDGSNFTLKIRSTKLEDSAMYFCASKREGQGYGYTFGSGTRLTVV.

This chain links TRBV12-5 with TRBJ2-6; TRBD2 aligns across 12 bases. Per germline, CDR1 LGHNT and CDR2 FRNRAP. This CDR3 is built from 20 residues. J lost 0 bases, V lost 0 bases, and 6 bases had no gene match. The CDR3 loop is CASGLVTTSGGFSGANVLTF. The CDR3 DNA follows: TGTGCTAGTGGTTTGGTGACGACTAGCGGGGGATTCTCTGGGGCCAACGTCCTGACTTTC.

The chain has TRBV5-6 and TRBJ2-5; 7 bases map to TRBD2. This CDR3 is built from 11 residues. The V segment lost 4 bases and the J segment 7 bases; nucleotides outside the gene matches: 1. Germline V lookup: CDR1 SGHDT, CDR2 YYEEEE. CDR3: CASSREGTQYF. Here the CDR3 DNA reads TGTGCCAGCAGCAGGGAGGGGACCCAGTACTTC.

The chain carries TRBV7-2 and TRBJ2-2; the match to TRBD2 covers 16 bases. Germline V gives CDR1 SGHTA, CDR2 FQGNSA. Losses at the gene ends were 4 bases for V and 1 base for J; bases not matched to a gene: 6. The CDR3 covers 19 residues. In DNA form, the CDR3 reads TGTGCCAGCAGCTGGGGGACTAGCGGGAGGGCCCGGAACACCGGGGAGCTGTTTTTT. Encoded protein: CASSWGTSGRARNTGELFF. Combining the CDR3 with reference TRBV7-2 and TRBJ2-2 gives the whole variable domain GAGVSQSPSNKVTEKGKDVELRCDPISGHTALYWYRQSLGQGLEFLIYFQGNSAPDKSGLPSDRFSAERTGGSVSTLTIQRTQQEDSAVYLCASSWGTSGRARNTGELFFGEGSRLTVL.

The count of this clone is one. V and J are TRBV5-6 and TRBJ1-4; D might be TRBD1 (6 bases). This CDR3 contains 14 residues. V lost 4 bases and J lost 6, with 13 bases in between. The V gene's germline CDR1 is SGHDT and CDR2 YYEEEE. The CDR3 here is CASSTVRGDEKLFF. The CDR3 coding sequence is TGTGCCAGCAGCACGGTCAGGGGTGATGAAAAACTGTTTTTT.

This chain connects TRBV9 to TRBJ1-5; 7 nucleotides line up with TRBD1. Germline V gene sequence: CDR1 SGDLS, CDR2 YYNGEE. After removal of 3 bases from V and 0 bases from J, the junction contained 24 bases not matched to a gene. The CDR3 has 22 residues. DNA for the CDR3: TGTGCCAGCAGCGCTTTATTGCCTTTAACAGGGGCAAGGTTTTGTAGCAATCAGCCCCAGCATTTT. Protein product: CASSALLPLTGARFCSNQPQHF.

V usage is TRBV18 and J usage is TRBJ2-1; D not certain. This CDR3 contains 15 residues. Germline CDR1 and CDR2: KGHSH and LQKENI. V was cut by 0 bases and J by 0 bases, with 6 bases left in between. CDR3 DNA sequence: TGTGCCAGCTCACCACCGCCGAGCTCCTACAATGAGCAGTTCTTC. Its protein product is CASSPPPSSYNEQFF.

The chain joins TRBV5-1 to TRBJ1-1; D is ambiguous. CDR3 size: 14 residues. The V and J ends lost 0 bases and 4 bases respectively, with 10 bases between them. Per the germline V gene, CDR1 is SGHRS and CDR2 is YFSETQ. CDR3 bases: TGCGCCAGCAGCTTGGAGCCATTTTCCACTGAAGCTTTCTTT. This gives the protein CASSLEPFSTEAFF.

This clone was counted a single time. V is TRBV2 and J is TRBJ1-2; TRBD1 aligns across 9 bases. This CDR3 contains 15 residues. With 5 bases clipped from V and 1 base from J, the junction kept 5 bases outside the gene matches. The germline V gene encodes CDR1 SNHLY and CDR2 FYNNEI. The CDR3 here is CASSKDRGNNYGYTF. The DNA for the CDR3 is TGTGCCAGCAGTAAAGACAGGGGGAATAACTATGGCTACACCTTC.

Here the CDR3 reads CAWSKELAGGSGEQFF. The CDR3 coding sequence is TGTGCCTGGAGTAAGGAGCTAGCGGGAGGTTCGGGTGAGCAGTTCTTC. This chain joins TRBV30 and TRBJ2-1; 11 bases line up with TRBD2. V trimming: 2 bases; J trimming: 9 bases; junction bases outside the gene matches: 12. This CDR3 has 16 residues. CDR1 and CDR2 from the germline V gene are GTSNPN and SVGIG (reference sequence).

The chain carries TRBV12-5 and TRBJ2-2, with D perhaps TRBD1 (5 bases). The ends were cut back, 6 bases at V and 5 bases at J, with 16 bases in the middle. Germline values: CDR1 LGHNT, CDR2 FRNRAP. This CDR3 is built from 15 residues. This chain's CDR3 is CASGPTAGMTGELFF. CDR3 sequence (DNA): TGTGCTAGTGGCCCGACGGCAGGGATGACCGGGGAGCTGTTTTTT.

The V call is TRBV4-3, the J call TRBJ1-1; tentative D call: TRBD1 (6 bases). Per germline, CDR1 LGHNA and CDR2 YSLEER. The CDR3 covers 14 residues. V lost 5 bases to trimming and J lost 0 bases, with 10 bases between them. DNA for the CDR3: TGCGCCAGCAGCAGACAGGCCATGAACACTGAAGCTTTCTTT. As protein: CASSRQAMNTEAFF.

The chain carries TRBV5-6 and TRBJ2-1, with TRBD2 identical over 16 bases. The V gene's germline CDR1 is SGHDT and CDR2 YYEEEE. Trimming at V came to 4 bases and at J to 13 bases, leaving 5 bases not matched to a gene. The CDR3 is 14 residues long. In nucleotides, the CDR3 is TGTGCCAGCAGCCAGGGACTAGCGGGAGGGCCTCAGTTCTTC. Translating gives CASSQGLAGGPQFF. Full variable domain (rest looked up from reference TRBV5-6 and TRBJ2-1): DAGVTQSPTHLIKTRGQQVTLRCSPKSGHDTVSWYQQALGQGPQFIFQYYEEEERQRGNFPDRFSGHQFPNYSSELNVNALLLGDSALYLCASSQGLAGGPQFFGPGTRLTVL.